The sequence of this T cell receptor beta chain was determined in a study of T cell responses to AZD1222 COVID-19 vaccine. Data came from immunoSEQ multiplex PCR; TCRdb stores just in-frame clones and leaves some out. The table has 95,000 to 150,000 clones, about nine tenths seen once. Per the germline V gene, CDR1 is SGHAT and CDR2 is FQNNGV. The CDR3 contains 17 residues. V dropped 1 base and J dropped 2; count of bases not matched to a gene: 10. The rearrangement links TRBV11-2 to TRBJ1-2; 7 bases line up with TRBD1. The TCR originated in an adult in good health. The sequences come from peripheral blood, collected on day 0 of AZD1222 vaccination. The chain's CDR3 is CASSLAEGDSQNYGYTF. The CDR3 nucleotides are TGTGCCAGCAGCTTAGCCGAGGGGGACAGTCAAAACTATGGCTACACCTTC.